A selection of T cell receptor beta chains follows, all from one sample in a study of regulatory T cells in long-lasting Graves disease. Each CDR3 protein gets one entry after TCRdb re-called the multiplex PCR reads with MiXCR. The table lists hundreds of thousands of distinct CDR3 sequences, roughly 15% of them singletons. These records were also assigned to another study, of T cells in Graves' hyperthyroidism and ophthalmopathy.

Sequencing used peripheral blood mononuclear cells (PBMCs), obtained at new diagnosis, from a patient treated with antithyroid drugs. The receptors stem from a woman in her twenties or thirties with Graves disease. The CDR3 runs from the conserved cysteine through the conserved F or W.

J	V	CDR3
TRBJ2-7	TRBV2	CASGGRVSYEQYF
TRBJ1-2	TRBV29-1	CSFRPANYGYTF
TRBJ2-7	TRBV28	CASSRPSRGGQQYF
TRBJ2-7	TRBV28	CASSSGETGVAYEQYF
TRBJ2-5	TRBV5-5	CASSFGEKETQYF
TRBJ1-6	TRBV2	CASSRKTSSSYNSPLHF
TRBJ2-1	TRBV5-1	CASSRQLAESNEQFF
TRBJ1-1	TRBV18	CASSPPGDITEAFF
TRBJ1-5	TRBV27	CHEVPAVRDSPTNPSNQPQHF
TRBJ1-1	TRBV10-3	CAISEGELNTEAFF
TRBJ2-1	TRBV18	CASSPVNEQFF
TRBJ1-2	TRBV7-8	CASSNLRQGYTF
TRBJ2-7	TRBV2	CAAAGVAGNYEQYF
TRBJ2-1	TRBV24-1	CATSRTGGYNEQFF
TRBJ2-5	TRBV12-5	CASGLDREWETQYF
TRBJ2-5	TRBV19	CASSLTGAETQYF
TRBJ1-4	TRBV20-1	CSARDSKKGEEKLFF
TRBJ2-7	TRBV27	CASMALGRGRPTEREQYF
TRBJ2-2	TRBV6-5	CASRLTLTGELFF
TRBJ1-1	TRBV7-9	CANSPRALEAFF
TRBJ2-7	TRBV5-1	CASSEGTGGYEQYF
TRBJ1-4	TRBV18	CASSQGTATNEKLFF